The T cell receptor beta chain under discussion was sequenced for a study of graft-versus-host responses after intestinal transplantation. At the level of the study: In this cohort, recipients had multivisceral, liver-intestinal, or isolated intestinal transplants. Every recipient had anti-thymocyte globulin induction and around 3 years of tacrolimus plus steroids. Study-wide findings and caveats: Among circulating GvH clones, peak levels were associated with early post-transplant declines in HvG clones. GvH clones occurred in recipient marrow; some first appeared in ileum or blood.

CDR1 and CDR2 (germline): MGHRA, YSYEKL. V shed 3 bases and J shed 5 bases, with 13 bases lying between them. The CDR3 is 14 amino acids. With regard to this clone: Its specificity is not known.

Method: immunoSEQ multiplex PCR; TCRdb's copy keeps in-frame clones and lacks some. The table records under 140,000 clones, around 95% of them present only once. The chain is built from TRBV4-1 and TRBJ1-1, with D perhaps matching TRBD1 (5 bases). The sequencing here drew on unstimulated CD8+ T cells sorted from spleen or lymph node cells, taken before intestinal transplant. This TCR was recovered from a human donor who received an intestinal transplant. The CDR3 DNA follows: TGCGCCAGCAGCCAGTCGGACTGGGGGACTGAAGCTTTCTTT. Protein: CASSQSDWGTEAFF.